This T cell receptor (beta chain) comes out of a study of patients and donors after allogeneic stem cell transplantation. The V end was cut by 3 bases, the J end by 2 bases, with 12 bases between. Per the germline V gene, CDR1 is KGHSH and CDR2 is LQKENI. The CDR3 is 15 amino acids. TCRdb called the RT-PCR reads again in MiXCR, with one record for every CDR3 protein. The sample has roughly 40,000 distinct CDR3 sequences, 25% to 35% seen once. The clonotype originates from a human donor who was either an allogeneic HSCT recipient or a stem cell or donor lymphocyte infusion donor (not recorded which). It is not recorded whose cells these are; they may come from a transplant donor. This chain joins TRBV18 and TRBJ2-3; D remains unclear. What was sequenced was blood, either unsorted or a sorted T cell fraction (not recorded which). The CDR3: CASSPPNGLTDTQYF. CDR3 bases: TGTGCCAGCTCACCCCCCAATGGGCTCACAGATACGCAGTATTTT.